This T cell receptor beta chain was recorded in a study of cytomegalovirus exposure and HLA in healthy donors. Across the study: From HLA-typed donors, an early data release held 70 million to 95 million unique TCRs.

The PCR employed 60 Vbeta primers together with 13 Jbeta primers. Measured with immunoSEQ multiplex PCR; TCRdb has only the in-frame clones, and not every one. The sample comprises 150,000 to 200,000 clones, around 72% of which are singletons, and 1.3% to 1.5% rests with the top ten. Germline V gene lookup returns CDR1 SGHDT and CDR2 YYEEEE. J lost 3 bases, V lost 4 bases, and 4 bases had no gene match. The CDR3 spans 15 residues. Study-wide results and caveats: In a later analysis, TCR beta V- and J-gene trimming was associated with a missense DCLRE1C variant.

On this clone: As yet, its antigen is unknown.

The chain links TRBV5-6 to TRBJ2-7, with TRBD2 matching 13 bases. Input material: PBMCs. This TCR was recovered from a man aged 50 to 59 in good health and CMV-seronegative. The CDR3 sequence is CASSLLAGGVYEQYF. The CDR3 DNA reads TGTGCCAGCAGCCTACTAGCGGGGGGGGTCTACGAGCAGTACTTC.